One and the same sample provided the 8 T cell receptor beta chains below, sequenced in a study of blood T cell repertoires in COVID-19. The method was immunoSEQ multiplex PCR; TCRdb's version includes in-frame clones alone and lacks a portion of them. The sample has roughly 500,000 clones, approximately 92% seen once. The specimen was peripheral blood. Source of these receptors: a man between 18 and 29 years old with COVID-19, enrolled during active disease.

The chain employs TRBV2 and TRBJ2-7, with a weak D call TRBD1 (6 bases). The CDR3 runs 15 residues. V was pared by 6 bases and J by 0 bases, with 15 bases between. In germline, CDR1 is SNHLY, CDR2 FYNNEI. The CDR3, as DNA: TGTGCCAGCAGAGAGGACAGTTTTAGCTCCTACGAGCAGTACTTC. Translation: CASREDSFSSYEQYF. Full variable domain (remainder filled in from reference TRBV2 and TRBJ2-7): EPEVTQTPSHQVTQMGQEVILRCVPISNHLYFYWYRQILGQKVEFLVSFYNNEISEKSEIFDDQFSVERPDGSNFTLKIRSTKLEDSAMYFCASREDSFSSYEQYFGPGTRLTVT.

The J gene is TRBJ2-3, the V gene TRBV7-9; 8 bases are shared with TRBD2. Germline loops: CDR1 SEHNR, CDR2 FQNEAQ (reference sequence). The CDR3 runs to 14 residues. Trimming at V came to 4 bases and at J to 4 bases, leaving 4 bases not matched to a gene. CDR3 residues: CASSYSTSADTQYF. In DNA form, the CDR3 reads TGTGCCAGCAGCTATTCGACTAGCGCAGATACGCAGTATTTT.

The CDR3 sequence is CASSSPGQWELFF. DNA of the CDR3: TGTGCCAGCAGCTCCCCTGGTCAGTGGGAGCTGTTTTTT. The V call is TRBV7-9, the J call TRBJ2-2; D uncertain. Between the trimmed V and J ends, which lost 4 bases and 9 bases, there was a span of 12 bases. Germline CDR1 SEHNR, CDR2 FQNEAQ (reference sequence). The CDR3 length is 13 residues.

V gene TRBV18 combines with J gene TRBJ1-6, with D possibly being TRBD1 (5 bases). Germline-derived CDR1 and CDR2 are KGHSH and LQKENI. V dropped 2 bases and J dropped 10 bases, with 15 bases sitting between them. The CDR3 runs 15 residues. The CDR3 loop is CASSPSGGGGSPLHF. CDR3 sequence (DNA): TGTGCCAGCTCACCATCTGGGGGTGGAGGGTCACCCCTCCACTTT.

The V and J genes are TRBV6-4 and TRBJ2-3; 7 positions agree with TRBD2. Germline CDR1 and CDR2: MRHNA and SNTAGT. Germline trimming cut 2 bases from V and 3 bases from J; bases unmatched to any gene: 17. CDR3 length equals 19 residues. CDR3 loop: CASSDGRSAGRVGTDTQYF. DNA of the CDR3: TGTGCCAGCAGTGACGGTCGGTCGGCAGGGAGGGTGGGTACAGATACGCAGTATTTT.

The V and J genes are TRBV6-5 and TRBJ2-3; 10 bases fit TRBD2. V lost 4 bases and J lost 7; bases outside the gene matches: 11. Looked up from germline, CDR1 is MNHEY and CDR2 is SVGAGI. CDR3 length: 16 amino acids. Written as DNA, the CDR3 is TGTGCCAGCAGTTCCCCTAGCGGGGGAAGCACTTATACGCAGTATTTT. Translating it yields CASSSPSGGSTYTQYF.

The chain is built from TRBV18 and TRBJ2-5, with D maybe TRBD1 (6 bases). The CDR3 loop spans 13 amino acids. Trimming stripped 4 bases from V and 4 bases from J, with 10 bases between. Germline lookup yields CDR1 KGHSH and CDR2 LQKENI. CDR3 coding DNA: TGTGCCAGCTCACTGACAGGACGAGAGACCCAGTACTTC. Encoded protein: CASSLTGRETQYF.

This chain uses TRBV30 with TRBJ2-3; tentative D call: TRBD1 (5 bases). The V gene lost 4 bases and the J gene lost 6 bases, with 11 bases spanning the gap. Germline V gene lookup returns CDR1 GTSNPN and CDR2 SVGIG (reference sequence). There are 12 residues in the CDR3. CDR3 nucleotide sequence: TGTGCCTGGAATAGGGGCCCCGATACGCAGTATTTT. Encoded protein: CAWNRGPDTQYF.